This TCR beta chain was sequenced in a study of T cell responses to AZD1222 COVID-19 vaccine. The study's findings and limits: Repertoire sampling was restricted to post-peak T cell response timepoints. White British ancestry dominated among donors, who included more females, and clonal diversity was possibly underestimated.

The CDR3 totals 13 residues. V was shortened by 0 bases and J by 7 bases, with 9 bases between the two germline ends. Germline-derived CDR1 and CDR2 are LNHDA and SQIVND (reference sequence). This clone was counted a few times. As yet, its antigen is unknown. The protocol was immunoSEQ multiplex PCR, while the TCRdb copy is restricted to in-frame clones and leaves out a portion. The sample shows more than 85,000 clones, about nine tenths of them seen only once. The specimen was peripheral blood, collected 28 days after the second AZD1222 dose. This chain connects TRBV19 to TRBJ1-2; no reliable D call. This receptor was taken from an adult who received the AZD1222 COVID-19 vaccine. The CDR3 is CASSIEERTGYTF. The DNA of the CDR3 is TGTGCCAGTAGTATAGAGGAGCGGACTGGCTACACCTTC.